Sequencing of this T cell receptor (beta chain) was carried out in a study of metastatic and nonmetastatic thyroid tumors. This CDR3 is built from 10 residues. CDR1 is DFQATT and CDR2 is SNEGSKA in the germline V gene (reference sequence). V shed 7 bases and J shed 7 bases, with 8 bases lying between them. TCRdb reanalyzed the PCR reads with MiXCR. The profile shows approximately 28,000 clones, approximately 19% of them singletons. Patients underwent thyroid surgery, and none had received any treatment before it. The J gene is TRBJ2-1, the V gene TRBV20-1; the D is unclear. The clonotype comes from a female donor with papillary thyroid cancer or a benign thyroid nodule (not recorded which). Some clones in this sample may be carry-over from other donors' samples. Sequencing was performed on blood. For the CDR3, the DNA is TGCAGTGTTTACACGAATGAGCAGTTCTTC. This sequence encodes CSVYTNEQFF.